This T cell receptor (beta chain) originates from a study of CD8 T cells in ankylosing spondylitis. Germline CDR1 and CDR2: KGHDR and SFDVKD. The CDR3 spans 14 residues. V shed 5 bases and J shed 6 bases, with 13 bases lying between them. This clonotype was observed at least ten times. Antigen specificity is unknown. Using quantitative 5'-RACE with molecular barcodes, the authors made TCR beta libraries. MiXCR, applied by TCRdb to the 5' RACE reads, yields one record per CDR3 protein. This table holds about 190,000 distinct CDR3 sequences, 10% to 15% found once. Study observations and caveats: Earlier literature documents some of the motif variants in reactive arthritis synovial fluid and blood. A TCR beta motif of seven or eight highly homologous variants appeared characteristic of ankylosing spondylitis blood. Disease-linked clones reportedly concentrated significantly in matched ankylosing spondylitis synovial fluid.

This TCR came from a female donor with ankylosing spondylitis or in good health (not recorded which). The sample taken for sequencing was blood, either unsorted or a sorted T cell fraction (not recorded which). The chain couples TRBV24-1 to TRBJ1-5, with D perhaps TRBD1 (5 bases). CDR3 sequence reads: CATSAGSFSQPQHF. CDR3 bases: TGTGCCACCAGTGCAGGGAGCTTTTCTCAGCCCCAGCATTTT.